These T cell receptor beta chains were read from a single sample in a study of CD8 T cells in ankylosing spondylitis. A single record per CDR3 protein comes from TCRdb applying MiXCR to the 5' RACE reads. The sample yields under 250,000 distinct CDR3 sequences, about 11% seen once. The sequenced sample consisted of blood, either unsorted or a sorted T cell fraction (not recorded which). The source of these receptors is a male donor with ankylosing spondylitis or in good health (not recorded which). CDR3s include the opening cysteine and the closing phenylalanine or tryptophan. D genes are given only for firm matches. Only some rows state a clone size, as once, few, many or a class for expanded clones.

>TRBV5-1|TRBJ1-1|many|NA
TGCGCCAGCAGCTTGTTCAAGAACACTGAAGCTTTCTTT
CASSLFKNTEAFF
>TRBV5-1|TRBJ1-5|many|TRBD1
TGCGCCAGCAGCTTTGACGGACAGGGGAATCAGCCCCAGCATTTT
CASSFDGQGNQPQHF
>TRBV27|TRBJ2-1|many|TRBD2
TGTGCCGTAAGCCAGGGACTAGCGGGCGCACGCTCCTACAATGAGCAGTTCTTC
CAVSQGLAGARSYNEQFF
>TRBV20-1|TRBJ2-1|many|NA
TGCAGTGCCGTCCACCTTTTTCGGGTCGATGAGCAGTTCTTC
CSAVHLFRVDEQFF
>TRBV25-1|TRBJ2-2|many|NA
TGTGCCAGCAGTTGGGGAGGTACCGGGGAGCTGTTTTTT
CASSWGGTGELFF
>TRBV5-4|TRBJ2-3|many|TRBD2
TGTGCCAGCAGCCGTGGGGACTACCAGAGCACAGATACGCAGTATTTT
CASSRGDYQSTDTQYF
>TRBV20-1|TRBJ2-1|many|NA
TGCAGTGCTTTGGACTCGAGCTCCTACAATGAGCAGTTCTTC
CSALDSSSYNEQFF
>TRBV7-2|TRBJ2-6|few|NA
TGTGCCAGCAGTTTTGCGGGGCTTGGGGCCAACGTCCTGACTTTC
CASSFAGLGANVLTF
>TRBV7-2|TRBJ2-7|many|TRBD1
TGTGCCAGCAGCATACAGGGGTCCCTCTCCTACGAGCAGTACTTC
CASSIQGSLSYEQYF
>TRBV25-1|TRBJ1-2|NA|NA
TGTGCCAGCGGTCGGACTGCGGGAGGCTACACCTTC
CASGRTAGGYTF
>TRBV29-1|TRBJ2-7|many|NA
TGCAGCGTGACCTCGGGTCCCTACGAGCAGTACTTC
CSVTSGPYEQYF
>TRBV20-1|TRBJ2-1|many|TRBD2
TGCAGTGCTGACGCCGGGACTAGATCCTACAATGAGCAGTTCTTC
CSADAGTRSYNEQFF
>TRBV29-1|TRBJ2-3|many|TRBD2
TGCAGCCACACCGGGAGGGGGATAACCACAGATACGCAGTATTTT
CSHTGRGITTDTQYF
>TRBV5-8|TRBJ2-1|many|TRBD2
TGTGCCAGCAGCTGGGGACTAGCGGGAGGTATGGGAAATGAGCAGTTCTTC
CASSWGLAGGMGNEQFF
>TRBV5-1|TRBJ2-3|many|TRBD2
TGCGCCAGCAGTCTCGGGAGGTTGAGCACAGATACGCAGTATTTT
CASSLGRLSTDTQYF
>TRBV12-3/TRBV12-4|TRBJ1-2|many|TRBD1
TGTGCCAGCAGTCCAGGGGGGACGCTCGCTTTCTATGGCTACACCTTC
CASSPGGTLAFYGYTF
>TRBV7-2|TRBJ2-1|NA|TRBD2
TGTGCCAGCAGCATAACTAGCGGGAGTAAAGAGTTCTTC
CASSITSGSKEFF
>TRBV11-1|TRBJ1-2|few|NA
TGTGCCAGCAGCCCGGGACCAGTTACTAGCTATGGCTACACCTTC
CASSPGPVTSYGYTF
>TRBV15|TRBJ1-5|many|NA
TGTGCCACCAGTAATGGCGCGACTACCAATCAGCCCCAGCATTTT
CATSNGATTNQPQHF
>TRBV5-1|TRBJ2-7|many|TRBD1
TGCGCCAGCATCTTTACGTCCGGGACAGGGGAACCCTACGAGCAGTACTTC
CASIFTSGTGEPYEQYF
>TRBV30|TRBJ1-3|many|NA
TGTGCCTGGAGTGTGGCAGCACCGTACTCTGGAAACACCATATATTTT
CAWSVAAPYSGNTIYF
>TRBV10-3|TRBJ1-2|many|TRBD1
TGTGCCACTCGGGACAGTAACTATGGCTACACCTTC
CATRDSNYGYTF
>TRBV20-1|TRBJ2-4|many|TRBD1
TGCAGTGCAAAAGGGGGGACAGGGGATCAGGTCAAAAACATTCAGTACTTC
CSAKGGTGDQVKNIQYF
>TRBV5-1|TRBJ2-7|few|TRBD1
TGCGCCAGCAGCCCGGGACAGCCTTCCTACGAGCAGTACTTC
CASSPGQPSYEQYF
>TRBV12-3/TRBV12-4|TRBJ1-2|many|NA
TGTGCCAGCAGCCCGGGGGGACATAACTATGGCTACACCTTC
CASSPGGHNYGYTF
>TRBV7-9|TRBJ2-2|many|NA
TGTGCCAGCAGTTTAGAAGGGACCGGGGAGCTGTTTTTT
CASSLEGTGELFF
>TRBV5-1|TRBJ2-3|many|NA
TGCGCCAGCAGCTTGACTAGCACAGATACGCAGTATTTT
CASSLTSTDTQYF
>TRBV7-9|TRBJ2-1|many|TRBD2
TGTGCCAGCAGCTTAGTCTCGGGAGGGCACAATGAGCAGTTCTTC
CASSLVSGGHNEQFF
>TRBV20-1|TRBJ2-7|NA|NA
TGCAGTGCTCCGGGTGGGTTAAACGAGCAGTACTTC
CSAPGGLNEQYF
>TRBV18|TRBJ2-5|many|NA
TGTGCCAGCTCACCACCGTCAGCCCCGAGAGAGACCCAGTACTTC
CASSPPSAPRETQYF
>TRBV7-9|TRBJ2-3|few|NA
TGTGCCAGCAGCTTAGCGGTGGGGACCCGCACAGATACGCAGTATTTT
CASSLAVGTRTDTQYF
>TRBV6-1|TRBJ1-2|NA|TRBD1
TGTGCCACCCTCCCCCGACAGGGGTCCTCCAACTATGGCTTCACCTTC
CATLPRQGSSNYGFTF
>TRBV7-2|TRBJ1-6|many|NA
TGTGCCAGCAGCCGAAGCTCCTATAATTCACCCCTCCACTTT
CASSRSSYNSPLHF
>TRBV4-1|TRBJ2-3|many|NA
TGCGCCAGCAGCCAAGGTTCTCGACTAGTCTCCACAGATACGCAGTATTTT
CASSQGSRLVSTDTQYF
>TRBV19|TRBJ1-5|many|NA
TGTGCCACCTTACATCGGGGGTATAGCAATCAGCCCCAGCATTTT
CATLHRGYSNQPQHF
>TRBV2|TRBJ2-7|NA|TRBD1
TGTGCCAGCAGGGGCTTGGACAGGGGCTACGAGCAGTACTTC
CASRGLDRGYEQYF
>TRBV7-6|TRBJ2-2|few|NA
TGTGCCAGCAGCTCGACCAACACCGGGGAGCTGTTTTTT
CASSSTNTGELFF
>TRBV7-9|TRBJ1-6|NA|TRBD1
TGTGCCAGCAGCCAACAGACAGGGGGCAATTCACCCCTCCACTTT
CASSQQTGGNSPLHF
>TRBV28|TRBJ2-1|many|NA
TGTGCCAGCAGTTTGCCCACCCGAAGGCGGGACCATGAGCAGTTCTTC
CASSLPTRRRDHEQFF
>TRBV5-4|TRBJ2-7|NA|TRBD2
TGTGCCAGCAGCTCGGGACTAGCGGAGAGCTCCTACGAGCAGTACTTC
CASSSGLAESSYEQYF
>TRBV24-1|TRBJ2-3|NA|NA
TGTGCCACCAGTGGAACAGGGACCACAGATACGCAGTATTTT
CATSGTGTTDTQYF
>TRBV6-6|TRBJ2-7|many|NA
TGTGCCAGCAGTTACGATGGGGCCGGCGGATACTTC
CASSYDGAGGYF
>TRBV2|TRBJ1-1|many|NA
TGTGCCAGCAGTCCAGGTGCCTCCCTGAACACTGAAGCTTTCTTT
CASSPGASLNTEAFF
>TRBV2|TRBJ1-1|many|NA
TGTGCCAGCAGTGAAGGTGTTGGGTCTCAAGCTTTCTTT
CASSEGVGSQAFF
>TRBV6-5|TRBJ2-1|NA|NA
TGTGCCAGCAGTTACTCGCGTACGCCCCACAATGAGCAGTTCTTC
CASSYSRTPHNEQFF
>TRBV29-1|TRBJ2-5|many|NA
TGCAGCGTTGCCGGGCCTGAAGAGACCCAGTACTTC
CSVAGPEETQYF
>TRBV5-1|TRBJ1-4|many|NA
TGCGCCAGCAGTTCCGAAGGGCGAACTAATGAAAAACTGTTTTTT
CASSSEGRTNEKLFF
>TRBV20-1|TRBJ2-3|few|NA
TGCAGTGCTAGAGCACGTCCGGGGCCCAGCACAGATACGCAGTATTTT
CSARARPGPSTDTQYF
>TRBV21-1|TRBJ2-7|few|NA
TGTGCCAGCAGCAAACAGGACTGCTACGAGCAGTACTTC
CASSKQDCYEQYF
>TRBV4-2|TRBJ2-4|many|NA
TGTGCCAGCAGCCAAGGGGCGGATACCAAAAACATTCAGTACTTC
CASSQGADTKNIQYF
>TRBV12-3/TRBV12-4|TRBJ2-7|many|NA
TGTGCCAGCAGTTTCCCGGACATCGCCTACGAGCAGTACTTC
CASSFPDIAYEQYF
>TRBV7-2|TRBJ2-2|NA|NA
TGTGCCAGCAGCTCTAGACGGACCAACACCGGGGAGCTGTTTTTT
CASSSRRTNTGELFF
>TRBV7-9|TRBJ2-3|many|NA
TGTGCCAGCAGCTCGGCCCGGACAGAAGAGGGGGATACGCAGTATTTT
CASSSARTEEGDTQYF
>TRBV12-3/TRBV12-4|TRBJ1-5|many|NA
TGTGCCAGCAGTTTTGGGGACAATCAGCCCCAGCATTTT
CASSFGDNQPQHF
>TRBV10-3|TRBJ1-5|many|NA
TGTGCCATCAGTGGGGCAGGGGACAATCAGCCCCAGCATTTT
CAISGAGDNQPQHF